This passage covers 17 T cell receptor beta chains from one sample sequenced in a study of blood T cell repertoires in COVID-19. Profiled with immunoSEQ multiplex PCR; TCRdb holds only in-frame clones, not every one. The sample holds about 250,000 clones, 92% seen once. The sequenced sample consisted of peripheral blood. The receptors shown here come from a man aged 30 to 45 with COVID-19, enrolled during active disease.

The genes are TRBV24-1 and TRBJ1-5, with 7 bases aligning to TRBD1. Germline trimming cut 5 bases from V and 0 bases from J; bases unmatched to any gene: 9. Germline V lookup: CDR1 KGHDR, CDR2 SFDVKD. CDR3 length equals 17 residues. For the CDR3, the DNA is TGTGCCACCAGTGCCGGGACAGAGGGCTTTAGCAATCAGCCCCAGCATTTT. Translation: CATSAGTEGFSNQPQHF.

The chain employs TRBV5-1 and TRBJ2-1; 12 bases agree with TRBD2. The CDR3 runs 18 residues. CDR1 and CDR2 (germline): SGHRS, YFSETQ. After removal of 3 bases from V and 0 bases from J, the junction contained 7 bases not matched to a gene. This CDR3 is CASSWASGGASSYNEQFF. Here the CDR3 DNA reads TGCGCCAGCAGCTGGGCTAGCGGGGGGGCGAGCTCCTACAATGAGCAGTTCTTC.

The chain uses TRBV10-3 and TRBJ1-1; D is unclear. Germline V gene data show CDR1 as ENHRY and CDR2 as SYGVKD. V shed 4 bases and J shed 3 bases, with 6 bases lying between them. The CDR3 has 12 residues. CDR3 amino acids: CAISAIDTEAFF. The CDR3 bases are TGTGCCATCAGTGCCATTGACACTGAAGCTTTCTTT.

Comments on this clone: This CDR3 is also generated by other DNA sequences in the sample. The chain links TRBV20-1 to TRBJ2-3; no reliable D call. This CDR3 is 11 amino acids long. CDR1 and CDR2 (germline): DFQATT, SNEGSKA (reference sequence). Deletions cut 5 bases from V and 3 bases from J, with 6 bases between. Here the CDR3 reads CSAPRTDTQYF. The CDR3 DNA reads TGCAGTGCTCCCAGGACAGATACGCAGTATTTT.

This chain connects TRBV19 to TRBJ2-5; D may be TRBD2 (6 bases). Germline CDR1 and CDR2: LNHDA and SQIVND (reference sequence). The CDR3 length is 14 residues. Trimming removed 7 bases from V and 5 bases from J, with 17 bases in between. CDR3 amino acids: CASKRASVGETQYF. The DNA for the CDR3 is TGTGCCAGTAAACGGGCTAGCGTTGGGGAGACCCAGTACTTC. Using reference TRBV19 and TRBJ2-5 for the parts outside the CDR3, the full variable domain is DGGITQSPKYLFRKEGQNVTLSCEQNLNHDAMYWYRQDPGQGLRLIYYSQIVNDFQKGDIAEGYSVSREKKESFPLTVTSAQKNPTAFYLCASKRASVGETQYFGPGTRLLVL.

The rearrangement uses TRBV20-1 and TRBJ2-7; D unresolved. Germline values: CDR1 DFQATT, CDR2 SNEGSKA (reference sequence). This CDR3 region has 11 residues. Trimming stripped 1 base from V and 5 bases from J, with 6 bases between. The DNA for the CDR3 is TGCAGTGCTAGAGTTGAGAACGAGCAGTACTTC. It translates to CSARVENEQYF.

DNA of the CDR3: TGTGCCAGCAGTTACACTACAGGGTACACCGGGGAGCTGTTTTTT. Its translation is CASSYTTGYTGELFF. The V gene is TRBV6-5, the J gene TRBJ2-2, with TRBD1 as a possible D gene (6 bases). Germline V lookup: CDR1 MNHEY, CDR2 SVGAGI. This CDR3 has 15 residues. V dropped 2 bases and J dropped 3 bases, with 10 bases sitting between them.

The rearrangement uses TRBV6-5 and TRBJ1-5; 7 nucleotides line up with TRBD1. The CDR3 consists of 14 residues. Germline trimming cut 5 bases from V and 7 bases from J; bases unmatched to any gene: 8. Germline values: CDR1 MNHEY, CDR2 SVGAGI. Here the CDR3 reads CASSTDRRGQPQHF. The CDR3 DNA reads TGTGCCAGCAGTACGGACAGGAGGGGGCAGCCCCAGCATTTT.

The chain joins TRBV18 to TRBJ1-5; D is uncertain. This CDR3 region has 15 residues. CDR1 and CDR2 (germline): KGHSH, LQKENI. Trimming took 2 bases from V and 7 from J, leaving 15 bases between them. DNA of the CDR3: TGTGCCAGCTCACCAGGACTAGATGGAGGCCAGCCCCAGCATTTT. The encoded protein is CASSPGLDGGQPQHF.

V is TRBV3-1 (or the pseudogene TRBV3-2) and J is TRBJ2-5, with 12 bases lining up with TRBD2. Germline assignment: CDR1 LGHDT and CDR2 YNNKEL (reference sequence). The CDR3 is made up of 17 amino acids. V trimming: 0 bases; J trimming: 5 bases; junction bases outside the gene matches: 7. CDR3 in amino acids: CASSQDRGTSGWETQYF. The CDR3 region has the DNA TGTGCCAGCAGCCAAGATAGAGGGACTAGCGGGTGGGAGACCCAGTACTTC.

The chain uses TRBV29-1 and TRBJ2-1, with 8 bases lining up with TRBD2. Germline values: CDR1 SQVTM, CDR2 ANQGSEA. The CDR3 spans 14 residues. With 7 bases clipped from V and 0 bases from J, the junction kept 5 bases outside the gene matches. The CDR3 protein is CSGSGTSSYNEQFF. In DNA, the CDR3 is TGCAGCGGATCCGGGACTAGCTCCTACAATGAGCAGTTCTTC.

The V and J genes are TRBV29-1 and TRBJ2-3; maybe TRBD2 (5 bases). The CDR3 has 12 residues. The germline CDR1 and CDR2 sequences are SQVTM and ANQGSEA. V was pared by 0 bases and J by 6 bases, with 7 bases between. CDR3 DNA: TGCAGCGTTGAAGACGGCGGGGATACGCAGTATTTT. Its protein is CSVEDGGDTQYF.

The J gene is TRBJ2-1, the V gene TRBV6-6, with TRBD1 matching 11 bases. The CDR3 loop spans 19 amino acids. In germline, CDR1 is MNHNY, CDR2 SVGAGI (reference sequence). J gave up 4 bases and V 5 bases, and 16 bases lay outside the gene matches. CDR3: CASSQDRGRVVPGYNEQFF. The DNA of the CDR3 is TGTGCCAGCAGTCAGGACAGGGGGCGAGTCGTACCGGGATACAATGAGCAGTTCTTC.

V is TRBV3-1 (or the pseudogene TRBV3-2) and J is TRBJ2-7; D might be TRBD1 (6 bases). The CDR3 consists of 13 residues. Per germline, CDR1 LGHDT and CDR2 YNNKEL (reference sequence). Trimming cost V 4 bases and J 4 bases, with 11 bases left between them. CDR3 nucleotide sequence: TGTGCCAGCAGCCCGAGGGGGTTATACGAGCAGTACTTC. This sequence encodes CASSPRGLYEQYF.

The chain joins TRBV27 to TRBJ2-1; 9 bases are shared with TRBD2. CDR1 and CDR2 from the germline V gene are MNHEY and SMNVEV (reference sequence). The CDR3 totals 17 residues. The trim removed 2 bases at V and 4 bases at J, leaving 9 bases unmatched. The CDR3 DNA follows: TGTGCCAGCAGTTTAGAGGGTAGCGGGGGAGGTTACAATGAGCAGTTCTTC. This translates into CASSLEGSGGGYNEQFF.

The chain recombines TRBV7-9 with TRBJ2-7, with 10 bases fitting TRBD1. V was clipped by 3 bases and J by 4 bases; unmatched bases: 3. This CDR3 contains 14 residues. Germline V CDR1 and CDR2: SEHNR, FQNEAQ (reference sequence). The CDR3 DNA follows: TGTGCCAGCAGCTTGACAGGGGGCGTGTACGAGCAGTACTTC. This gives the protein CASSLTGGVYEQYF.

V gene TRBV5-1 combines with J gene TRBJ1-6; 7 bases line up with TRBD1. CDR1 SGHRS and CDR2 YFSETQ come from the germline V gene. The CDR3 runs to 16 residues. J gave up 5 bases and V 4 bases, and 9 bases lay outside the gene matches. In DNA form, the CDR3 reads TGCGCCAGCAGCGTCGTTGGGACAGCAGATAATTCACCCCTCCACTTT. This gives the protein CASSVVGTADNSPLHF.